Included here is one T cell receptor (beta chain) sequence, with context. This clonotype showed up just a few times. Its antigen is not yet known. No clone much larger than this one lies a single base away; base qualities are absent. V lost 5 bases and J lost 6 bases; the stretch between them is 19 bases long. The germline V gene sets CDR1 to MNHNS and CDR2 to SASEGT. Spanning cysteine to phenylalanine, the CDR3 consists of 15 amino acids. The retained sequence is limited to the CDR3, 45 bases, with the frame set at the first base. This specimen's treatment or condition label, interpreted: roughly ten-day PBMC culture with coronavirus spike peptide pools or control peptides (ViraFEST assay). The ViraFEST assay, used in the study, expanded antigen-specific T cells with peptide pools and then identified the expanded clonotypes through TCR sequencing. The convalescent patients' positive SARS-CoV-2 PCR tests were from March to December 2020, which was before the Alpha, Beta and Delta variants emerged in the United States. Under 2.5 million PBMCs per well were cultured in IMDM with roughly 4.8% human AB serum and 8 to 10 IU/ml IL-2, plus 10 ug/ml peptide pools. Half of the culture medium was replaced with fresh IL-2-containing medium on days 3 and 7. After 10 to 11 days of culture, CD4+ T cells were isolated by negative selection with the EasySep CD4+ T cell isolation kit. Ficoll-Paque Plus gradient centrifugation was used to isolate PBMCs from whole blood, and the isolated PBMCs were then either used fresh or cryopreserved at -140C. Triplicate wells were generally used for each culture condition.

This sample stems from a study of vaccination and CD4 T cells after COVID-19 (dated by TCRdb to 2021 to 2024). Regarding the research as a whole: Every convalescent patient had a positive nasal swab PCR test for SARS-CoV-2, with mild disease in under ten patients and severe disease in one. Six males and four females were included in the convalescent cohort, with two Hispanic individuals, seven Caucasians, two Asians and one multiracial person represented. Two doses of either the Pfizer-BioNTech BNT162b2 vaccine (n=8) or the Moderna mRNA-1273 vaccine (n=2) were administered to participants. Post-COVID blood samples from convalescent patients were collected a median of 101 days after diagnosis, with a range of about 30 to 170 days. The time from the second vaccine dose to post-vaccine blood sampling had a median of approximately 72 days and ranged from about 12 to 241 days. Culture stimuli were overlapping spike peptide pools from SARS-CoV-2 and from the common cold coronaviruses HCoV-NL63, HCoV-OC43 and HCoV-229E. Control cultures used a CEFX viral epitope pool as positive control, an HIV-1 Nef peptide pool as negative control, or no peptide. In roughly nine COVID-19 convalescent patients and a few infection-naive healthy vaccine recipients, the spike-specific CD4+ TCR repertoire before mRNA vaccination was compared with the repertoire after mRNA vaccination.

Libraries were made using PCR. DNA from cultured CD4+ T cells was subjected to TCR sequencing with the Oncomine TCR Beta short-read assay at the Johns Hopkins FTIC core. The QIAamp micro DNA kit was used to extract genomic DNA from the cultured CD4+ T cells. The Oncomine TCR Beta libraries from cultured CD4+ T cells were pooled using unique dual indexes and then sequenced on an Illumina iSeq 100. Per the original workflow: Non-productive sequences were filtered out, and CDR3s that did not start with C, did not end with F or W, or were shorter than 7 amino acids were discarded. The MANAFEST web application was used to identify antigen-specific clonotypes by comparing peptide-stimulated wells against reference wells and other culture wells. An FDR below 0.05, an odds ratio above 5, and a productive frequency above 0.1% in at least two of three replicate wells were required for clones to be considered positive. A clonotype counted as cross-reactive if it showed significant expansion both in the SARS-CoV-2 spike wells and in at least one common cold coronavirus spike condition. Similarity between CDR3 sequences was evaluated in R version 3.6.1 using Levenshtein distances (stringdist) and unrooted phylogenetic trees (ape). In-frame beta chains were kept once TCRdb had trimmed the public reads at Q25 with fastp and called clones with MiXCR. Identical CDR3 protein sequences are pooled into one entry, listed with their most common genes and DNA. TCRdb's processing, not the study's, gives the V and J calls here. This sample comprises some 9,500 distinct CDR3 sequences, 40% to 65% of them detected only once. The top ten clonotypes cover roughly 20% of the sample.

Here is what the overall study found, with its caveats: The number of convalescent patients in the study was relatively small, and the study did not examine early timepoints following natural infection. An increase in the median number of SARS-CoV-2-reactive clonotypes from more than 20 after infection to about 39 after vaccination was observed, but the change was not found to be significant. Of the vaccine-specific clones found in convalescent patients, nearly all (304 of 307) were mono-reactive for SARS-CoV-2 spike instead of being cross-reactive with common cold coronaviruses. Among convalescent patients, a median about 87% of the SARS-CoV-2-reactive clones seen after vaccination appeared only after vaccination, which suggests priming specific to the vaccine.

In this chain, TRBV6-1 is recombined with TRBJ1-1, with TRBD1 perhaps the D gene, on 6 matching bases. Sequencing was done on a sample of CD4+ T cells from blood, cultured in vitro. This sequence was found in a human donor who had recovered from COVID-19. CDR3 sequence: CASSPSLRGASEAFF. DNA sequence: TGTGCCAGCAGTCCTTCCCTCAGGGGCGCTTCTGAAGCTTTCTTT.